The 10 T cell receptor beta chains in this list originate from one sample, sequenced in a study of beta chain features in type 1 diabetes. cDNA synthesis used the whole RNA isolate, giving expressed TCRB sequences. The assay was immunoSEQ multiplex PCR, and TCRdb's table has in-frame clones only and misses some. The repertoire holds approximately 300,000 clones, with roughly 9.6% as singletons. The sequenced sample was naive CD4+ T cells from blood. The receptors were gathered from a woman aged 25 to 39 in good health.

This chain connects TRBV18 to TRBJ2-7, with 10 bases identical to TRBD2. V shed 6 bases, J shed 3 bases, and the junction held 8 bases outside the gene matches. There are 15 residues in the CDR3. CDR1 KGHSH and CDR2 LQKENI come from the germline V gene. In DNA, the CDR3 is TGTGCCAGCTCTGCGGGTAGCGGGGGGTACTACGAGCAGTACTTC. Translation gives CASSAGSGGYYEQYF.

The V gene is TRBV7-3, the J gene TRBJ1-2; TRBD1 matches at 9 bases. Germline V CDR1 and CDR2: SGHTA, FQGTGA. V lost 5 bases, J lost 8 bases, and 6 bases stayed unmatched. This CDR3 is built from 13 residues. The CDR3 is CASSADRGGGYTF. CDR3 sequence (DNA): TGTGCCAGCAGCGCCGACAGGGGGGGCGGCTACACCTTC.

This chain joins TRBV28 and TRBJ2-5, with 12 bases matching TRBD2. CDR1 MDHEN and CDR2 SYDVKM come from the germline V gene. The V gene end was trimmed by 6 bases and the J gene end by 1 base; junction bases not matched to a gene: 6. The CDR3 is 16 residues long. The CDR3 region is CASSPRLAGAQETQYF. DNA for the CDR3: TGTGCCAGCAGCCCTAGACTAGCGGGAGCCCAAGAGACCCAGTACTTC.

This sequence joins TRBV9 and TRBJ2-1; 8 bases agree with TRBD2. V shed 4 bases and J 5 bases; nucleotides not matched to a gene: 5. This CDR3 has 14 amino acids. Germline loops: CDR1 SGDLS, CDR2 YYNGEE. CDR3 DNA: TGTGCCAGCAGCCTCCTAGCGGGCAACAATGAGCAGTTCTTC. It is translated as CASSLLAGNNEQFF.

Only a few counts were recorded for this clone. This chain uses TRBV25-1 with TRBJ2-7, with 9 bases matching TRBD1. The CDR3 spans 15 residues. Germline CDR1 reads MGHDK; CDR2 reads SYGVNS. Unmatched junction bases numbered 7, after V lost 5 bases and J lost 2 bases. CDR3 residues: CASSFPGTGTYEQYF. CDR3 bases: TGTGCCAGCAGTTTCCCCGGGACAGGGACCTACGAGCAGTACTTC.

This clone showed up just a few times. The rearrangement links TRBV19 to TRBJ2-1, with TRBD2 matching over 9 bases. This CDR3 is 17 amino acids long. V trimming: 0 bases; J trimming: 7 bases; junction bases outside the gene matches: 10. CDR1 is LNHDA and CDR2 is SQIVND in the germline V gene (reference sequence). The CDR3 nucleotides are TGTGCCAGTAGTATAGAGGGTGGCGGGAGGGCCGCGAATGAGCAGTTCTTC. Protein: CASSIEGGGRAANEQFF.

This clone appeared a few times. V gene TRBV28 combines with J gene TRBJ2-7, with 16 positions matching TRBD2. Germline-derived CDR1 and CDR2 are MDHEN and SYDVKM. The CDR3 covers 15 residues. J gave up 9 bases and V 7 bases, and 9 bases lay outside the gene matches. Here the CDR3 reads CASTQGTSGRGAQYF. In DNA form, the CDR3 reads TGTGCCAGCACCCAAGGGACTAGCGGGAGGGGGGCGCAGTACTTC.

This clone came up a few times. V usage is TRBV4-2 and J usage is TRBJ2-4, with 7 bases lining up with TRBD1. Germline lookup yields CDR1 LGHNA and CDR2 YNFKEQ. The CDR3 extends over 15 amino acids. The junction had 4 bases not matched to a gene; V was cut back by 1 base and J by 4 bases. The CDR3 region has the DNA TGTGCCAGCAGCCAAGGGGGACAGAGTAAAAACATTCAGTACTTC. Its translation is CASSQGGQSKNIQYF.

This clone has only a few counts. The chain's CDR3 is CASKASGPVDTQYF. CDR3 in DNA: TGCGCCAGCAAAGCCAGCGGGCCGGTAGATACGCAGTATTTT. This rearrangement joins TRBV5-1 to TRBJ2-3; D might be TRBD2 (6 bases). This CDR3 is built from 14 residues. Germline V gene lookup returns CDR1 SGHRS and CDR2 YFSETQ. V was pared by 6 bases and J by 5 bases, with 16 bases between.

This clone showed up just a few times. The gene calls are TRBV7-2 and TRBJ2-7, with D possibly being TRBD2 (6 bases). Trimming took 4 bases from V and 3 from J, leaving 28 bases between them. Germline CDR1 and CDR2: SGHTA and FQGNSA. There are 19 residues in the CDR3. The chain's CDR3 is CASSSRGKGFTPGDYEQYF. The DNA of the CDR3 is TGTGCCAGCAGCTCCCGGGGGAAGGGTTTTACTCCGGGGGACTACGAGCAGTACTTC. Filled out from reference TRBV7-2 and TRBJ2-7, the complete variable domain reads GAGVSQSPSNKVTEKGKDVELRCDPISGHTALYWYRQSLGQGLEFLIYFQGNSAPDKSGLPSDRFSAERTGGSVSTLTIQRTQQEDSAVYLCASSSRGKGFTPGDYEQYFGPGTRLTVT.